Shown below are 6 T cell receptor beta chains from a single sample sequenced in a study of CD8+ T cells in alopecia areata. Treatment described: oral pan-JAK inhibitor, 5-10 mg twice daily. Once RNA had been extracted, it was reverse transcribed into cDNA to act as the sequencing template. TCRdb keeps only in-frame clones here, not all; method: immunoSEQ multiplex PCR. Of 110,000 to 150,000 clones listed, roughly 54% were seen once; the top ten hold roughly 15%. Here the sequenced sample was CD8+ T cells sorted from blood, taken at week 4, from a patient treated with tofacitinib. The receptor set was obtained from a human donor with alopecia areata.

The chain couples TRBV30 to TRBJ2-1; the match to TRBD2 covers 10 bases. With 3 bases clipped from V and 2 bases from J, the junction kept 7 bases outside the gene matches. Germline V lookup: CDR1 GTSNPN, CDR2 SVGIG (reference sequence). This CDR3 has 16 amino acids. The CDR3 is CAWSSQAGGPYNEQFF. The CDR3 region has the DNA TGTGCCTGGAGCAGTCAAGCGGGGGGGCCCTACAATGAGCAGTTCTTC.

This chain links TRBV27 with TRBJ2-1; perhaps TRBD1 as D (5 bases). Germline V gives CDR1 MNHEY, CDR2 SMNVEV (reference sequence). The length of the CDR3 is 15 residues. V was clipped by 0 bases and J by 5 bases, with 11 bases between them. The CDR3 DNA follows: TGTGCCAGCAGTTTATCGGCAGGGCACGACAATGAGCAGTTCTTC. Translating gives CASSLSAGHDNEQFF.

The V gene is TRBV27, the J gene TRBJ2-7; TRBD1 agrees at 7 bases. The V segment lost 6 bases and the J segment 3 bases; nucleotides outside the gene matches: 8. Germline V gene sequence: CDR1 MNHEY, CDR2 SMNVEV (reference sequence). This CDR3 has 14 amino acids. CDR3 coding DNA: TGTGCCAGCAGCCCCGAACAGGGGATCTACGAGCAGTACTTC. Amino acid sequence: CASSPEQGIYEQYF.

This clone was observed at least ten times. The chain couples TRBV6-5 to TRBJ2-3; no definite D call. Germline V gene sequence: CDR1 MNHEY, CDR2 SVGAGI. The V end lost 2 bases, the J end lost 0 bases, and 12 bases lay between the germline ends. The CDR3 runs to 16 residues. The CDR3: CASSYSRQDSTDTQYF. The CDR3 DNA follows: TGTGCCAGCAGTTACAGTCGGCAGGATAGCACAGATACGCAGTATTTT.

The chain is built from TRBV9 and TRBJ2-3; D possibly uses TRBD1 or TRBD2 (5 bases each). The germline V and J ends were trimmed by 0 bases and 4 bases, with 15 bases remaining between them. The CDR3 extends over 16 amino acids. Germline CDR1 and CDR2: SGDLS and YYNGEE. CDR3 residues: CASSVATQGEADTQYF. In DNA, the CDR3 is TGTGCCAGCAGCGTAGCTACGCAGGGAGAGGCAGATACGCAGTATTTT.

This CDR3 is CASSGNGSNQPQHF. The CDR3, as DNA: TGTGCCAGCAGCGGAAACGGGAGCAATCAGCCCCAGCATTTT. The rearrangement joins TRBV13 to TRBJ1-5, with D unresolved. V was cut by 5 bases and J by 1 base, with 9 bases left in between. CDR1 is PRHDT, CDR2 FYEKMQ, per germline (reference sequence). The CDR3 is 14 residues long.